Presented here are 8 T cell receptor beta chains from one specimen sequenced in a study of blood T cell repertoires in COVID-19. The data were produced by immunoSEQ multiplex PCR, yet TCRdb's version contains in-frame clones alone and is incomplete. This sample yields about 220,000 clones, of which 86% are seen a single time; roughly 3% belongs to the top ten. The sample taken for sequencing was peripheral blood. The receptors stem from a woman aged 30 to 39 who had recovered from COVID-19.

CDR3 loop: CASSLRNQPQHF. The CDR3 region has the DNA TGTGCCAGTAGTCTCCGCAATCAGCCCCAGCATTTT. This chain uses TRBV19 with TRBJ1-5; D remains unclear. CDR1 is LNHDA and CDR2 is SQIVND in the germline V gene (reference sequence). CDR3 length: 12 residues. Deletions cut 5 bases from V and 2 bases from J, with 4 bases between.

The V gene is TRBV18, the J gene TRBJ2-2; D not resolved. Per germline, CDR1 KGHSH and CDR2 LQKENI. V lost 1 base and J 0 bases, leaving 9 bases between the germline ends. This CDR3 is 16 amino acids long. CDR3: CASSPQVVANTGELFF. CDR3 sequence (DNA): TGTGCCAGCTCACCACAAGTTGTAGCGAACACCGGGGAGCTGTTTTTT.

In DNA, the CDR3 is TGTGCCAGCAGTGACGTCCTTGGGCTAATCGGTGGCTACACCTTC. The encoded protein is CASSDVLGLIGGYTF. The chain is built from TRBV14 and TRBJ1-2; D is undetermined. Trimming took 6 bases from V and 7 from J, leaving 21 bases between them. The length of the CDR3 is 15 residues. CDR1 and CDR2 from the germline V gene are SGHDN and FVKESK.

V usage is TRBV6-5 and J usage is TRBJ2-7, with a weak D call TRBD1 (5 bases). CDR3 size: 16 residues. The germline V gene has CDR1 MNHEY and CDR2 SVGAGI. Trimming shortened V by 2 bases and J by 3 bases, and 17 bases separated the two germline ends. The CDR3 sequence: CASSYNRDKGDYEQYF. The DNA for the CDR3 is TGTGCCAGCAGTTACAATCGCGACAAAGGGGACTACGAGCAGTACTTC.

This chain links TRBV11-2 with TRBJ2-3; 8 bases fit TRBD2. The length of the CDR3 is 16 residues. From germline, CDR1 is SGHAT and CDR2 FQNNGV. With 1 base clipped from V and 5 bases from J, the junction kept 8 bases outside the gene matches. The chain's CDR3 is CASSLAPGLELDTQYF. The CDR3 region has the DNA TGTGCCAGCAGCTTAGCCCCGGGACTAGAATTAGATACGCAGTATTTT.

This chain connects TRBV19 to TRBJ1-2, with 12 bases lining up with TRBD1. The germline V gene encodes CDR1 LNHDA and CDR2 SQIVND (reference sequence). V was pared by 6 bases and J by 7 bases, with 6 bases of the junction left unmatched. The CDR3 runs to 14 residues. CDR3 DNA sequence: TGTGCCAGTAGCGCCGGGACAGGGGGCTTTGGCTACACCTTC. It codes for CASSAGTGGFGYTF.

V and J are TRBV9 and TRBJ1-2; maybe TRBD1 (5 bases). The CDR3 consists of 15 residues. Germline V gene data show CDR1 as SGDLS and CDR2 as YYNGEE. The V end lost 0 bases, the J end lost 4 bases, and 13 bases lay between the germline ends. DNA of the CDR3: TGTGCCAGCAGCGTAGAAACGGGGGATACCTATGGCTACACCTTC. As protein: CASSVETGDTYGYTF.

The chain couples TRBV5-1 to TRBJ1-1; weak D call: TRBD1 (6 bases). The CDR3 is made up of 13 amino acids. V lost 3 bases, J lost 3 bases, and 9 bases lay in between. The germline V gene has CDR1 SGHRS and CDR2 YFSETQ. CDR3 coding DNA: TGCGCCAGCAGCTCCCAGGGGCACACTGAAGCTTTCTTT. This gives the protein CASSSQGHTEAFF.